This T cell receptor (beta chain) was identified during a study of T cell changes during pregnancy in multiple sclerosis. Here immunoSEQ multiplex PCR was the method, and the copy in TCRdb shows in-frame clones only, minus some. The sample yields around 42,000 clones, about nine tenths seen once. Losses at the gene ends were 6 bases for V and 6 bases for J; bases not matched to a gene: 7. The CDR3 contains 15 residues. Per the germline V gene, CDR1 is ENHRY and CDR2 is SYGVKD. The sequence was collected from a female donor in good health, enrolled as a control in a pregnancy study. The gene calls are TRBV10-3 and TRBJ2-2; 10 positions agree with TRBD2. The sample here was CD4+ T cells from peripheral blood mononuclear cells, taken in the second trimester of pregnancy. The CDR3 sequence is CAIRGAGGPAGELFF. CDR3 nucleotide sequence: TGTGCCATCAGGGGAGCGGGAGGGCCCGCCGGGGAGCTGTTTTTT.